This entry lists 5 T cell receptor beta chains sequenced from one sample in a study of T cells after yellow fever vaccination. TCRdb processed the 5' RACE reads anew with MiXCR; each CDR3 protein has one entry. The sample includes approximately 260,000 distinct CDR3 sequences, roughly 13% of them seen just once. Specimen: CD4+ T cells sorted from PBMCs, collected 45 days after the yellow fever booster vaccination. The receptors here all came from a man aged 25 to 40 who received the YFV17D yellow fever vaccine.

This chain joins TRBV20-1 and TRBJ1-2; TRBD1 matches 7 bases. After removal of 2 bases from V and 8 bases from J, the junction contained 14 bases not matched to a gene. Germline assignment: CDR1 DFQATT and CDR2 SNEGSKA (reference sequence). There are 15 residues in the CDR3. CDR3 nucleotide sequence: TGCAGTGCTAGACTAACAGGAGGGGGCTATTTCGGCTACACCTTC. Encoded protein: CSARLTGGGYFGYTF.

The chain recombines TRBV5-4 with TRBJ1-1, with D uncertain. There are 11 residues in the CDR3. Germline-derived CDR1 and CDR2 are SGHNT and YYREEE (reference sequence). V was shortened by 3 bases and J by 8 bases, with 8 bases between the two germline ends. CDR3 region: CASSSAVEAFF. The CDR3 nucleotides are TGTGCCAGCAGCTCCGCTGTGGAAGCTTTCTTT.

V usage is TRBV14 and J usage is TRBJ2-1; 8 nucleotides match TRBD1. The CDR3 is 15 amino acids. Germline V gene sequence: CDR1 SGHDN, CDR2 FVKESK. The J segment lost 3 bases and the V segment lost 2 bases, leaving 3 bases of the junction unmatched. CDR3 sequence reads: CASSQRQGNYNEQFF. DNA of the CDR3: TGTGCCAGCAGCCAAAGACAGGGGAACTACAATGAGCAGTTCTTC.

The chain uses TRBV20-1 and TRBJ2-3; weak D call: TRBD2 (5 bases). Germline V lookup: CDR1 DFQATT, CDR2 SNEGSKA (reference sequence). Trimming pared 0 bases from V and 1 base from J, leaving 14 bases between. The CDR3 spans 16 residues. CDR3 protein: CSARDPLAGRTDTQYF. Here the CDR3 DNA reads TGCAGTGCTAGAGATCCATTGGCGGGCCGCACAGATACGCAGTATTTT.

This clonotype has only a few counts. This chain connects TRBV20-1 to TRBJ2-4; D may be TRBD2 (5 bases). V lost 5 bases and J lost 1, with 9 bases in between. The germline gives CDR1 DFQATT, CDR2 SNEGSKA (reference sequence). This CDR3 comprises 13 residues. CDR3 in amino acids: CSAGRSAKNIQYF. The CDR3 DNA sequence: TGCAGTGCTGGGAGATCCGCCAAAAACATTCAGTACTTC.